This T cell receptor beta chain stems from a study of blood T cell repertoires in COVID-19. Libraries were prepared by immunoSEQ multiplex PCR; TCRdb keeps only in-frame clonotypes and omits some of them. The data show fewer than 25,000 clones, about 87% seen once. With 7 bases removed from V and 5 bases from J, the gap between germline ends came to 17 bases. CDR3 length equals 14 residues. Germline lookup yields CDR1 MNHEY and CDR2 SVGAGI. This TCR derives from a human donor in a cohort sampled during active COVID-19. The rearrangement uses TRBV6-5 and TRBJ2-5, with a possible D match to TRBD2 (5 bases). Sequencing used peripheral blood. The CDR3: CASTNPGEWETQYF. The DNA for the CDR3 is TGTGCCAGCACTAATCCTGGGGAGTGGGAGACCCAGTACTTC.